Presented here are 25 T cell receptor beta chains from one specimen sequenced in a study of CD8+ T cells in alopecia areata. cDNA reverse transcribed from extracted RNA served as the sequencing template. TCRdb's copy holds only in-frame clones and misses some; the assay was immunoSEQ multiplex PCR. In the table there are some 180,000 clones, approximately 53% of which are singletons. The source material was CD8+ T cells sorted from blood. The source of these receptors is a human donor in good health.

Only one count was recorded for this clone. The gene calls are TRBV6-5 and TRBJ2-2; D may be TRBD2 (6 bases). There are 13 residues in the CDR3. Per germline, CDR1 MNHEY and CDR2 SVGAGI. V was pared by 10 bases and J by 1 base, with 10 bases between. The CDR3 bases are TGTGCCACCCACGGGGGGAACACCGGGGAGCTGTTTTTT. Amino acids: CATHGGNTGELFF.

The chain couples TRBV2 to TRBJ2-7; D is possibly TRBD2 (5 bases). Germline CDR1 SNHLY, CDR2 FYNNEI. The CDR3 covers 14 residues. Trimming took 5 bases from V and 0 from J, leaving 11 bases between them. CDR3 coding DNA: TGTGCCAGCAGTTACTCCGGGGACTCCTACGAGCAGTACTTC. Residues: CASSYSGDSYEQYF.

Only a few counts were recorded for this clone. The rearrangement joins TRBV29-1 to TRBJ2-7, with no clear D. Germline loops: CDR1 SQVTM, CDR2 ANQGSEA. The CDR3 sequence is 12 residues long. Trimming cost V 4 bases and J 2 bases, with 9 bases left between them. The CDR3 here is CSVGGSPYEQYF. The DNA of the CDR3 is TGCAGCGTTGGTGGCAGTCCCTACGAGCAGTACTTC.

This clone was seen more than once but under ten times. The CDR3 DNA sequence: TGTGCTAGTGGTACTACCGGGGAGCTGTTTTTT. Its protein is CASGTTGELFF. This rearrangement joins TRBV12-5 to TRBJ2-2, with no clear D. CDR1 and CDR2 from the germline V gene are LGHNT and FRNRAP. Trimming shortened V by 5 bases and J by 5 bases, and 3 bases separated the two germline ends. CDR3 length: 11 residues.

The V call is TRBV29-1, the J call TRBJ2-5; D not certain. Germline V gene data show CDR1 as SQVTM and CDR2 as ANQGSEA. The CDR3 length is 14 residues. Between the trimmed V and J ends, which lost 7 bases and 4 bases, there was a span of 19 bases. For the CDR3, the DNA is TGCAGCGGCCATTTGGTTCGGTCTGGAGAGACCCAGTACTTC. Encoded protein: CSGHLVRSGETQYF.

The chain uses TRBV4-1 and TRBJ2-5; TRBD1 agrees at 7 bases. Germline assignment: CDR1 MGHRA and CDR2 YSYEKL. J was trimmed by 4 bases and V by 3 bases; bases with no gene match: 8. The length of the CDR3 is 15 residues. In DNA, the CDR3 is TGCGCCAGCAGCCACGCAGGGGGTGCGTTAGAGACCCAGTACTTC. It yields the protein CASSHAGGALETQYF.

This chain links TRBV27 with TRBJ1-5; maybe TRBD1 (5 bases). V dropped 3 bases and J dropped 0 bases, with 9 bases sitting between them. CDR1 is MNHEY, CDR2 SMNVEV, per germline (reference sequence). The CDR3 consists of 15 residues. The CDR3 reads CASSLTVNSNQPQHF. CDR3 bases: TGTGCCAGCAGTTTGACAGTTAATAGCAATCAGCCCCAGCATTTT.

V gene TRBV5-1 combines with J gene TRBJ2-4, with D possibly matching TRBD1 (6 bases). This CDR3 region has 18 residues. Germline assignment: CDR1 SGHRS and CDR2 YFSETQ. Trimming pared 1 base from V and 7 bases from J, leaving 24 bases between. CDR3 amino acids: CASSLWVRTEEKWNIQYF. Here the CDR3 DNA reads TGCGCCAGCAGCTTGTGGGTGAGGACAGAGGAAAAATGGAACATTCAGTACTTC.

V usage is TRBV5-1 and J usage is TRBJ2-5; D is uncertain. V was trimmed by 0 bases and J by 0 bases, leaving 3 bases between them. Germline V gene lookup returns CDR1 SGHRS and CDR2 YFSETQ. The length of the CDR3 is 13 residues. The CDR3 DNA reads as TGCGCCAGCAGCTTGGAAAACCAAGAGACCCAGTACTTC. It yields the protein CASSLENQETQYF.

The V call is TRBV29-1, the J call TRBJ2-3; 7 bases are a match to TRBD2. The V and J ends lost 0 bases and 0 bases, in that order; junction bases with no gene match: 3. This CDR3 contains 15 residues. CDR1 and CDR2 (germline): SQVTM, ANQGSEA. The CDR3 coding sequence is TGCAGCGTTGAAGATGGGCGGGGGAGCACAGATACGCAGTATTTT. It yields the protein CSVEDGRGSTDTQYF.

The J gene is TRBJ1-2, the V gene TRBV27, with 10 bases that match TRBD1. The CDR3 covers 17 residues. Germline-derived CDR1 and CDR2 are MNHEY and SMNVEV (reference sequence). V gave up 7 bases and J gave up 1 base; unmatched junction bases: 12. CDR3 sequence (DNA): TGTGCCAGCACTACCAGACAGGGGGCCCCCTTTAACTATGGCTACACCTTC. This translates into CASTTRQGAPFNYGYTF.

The V gene is TRBV27, the J gene TRBJ1-5, with 8 bases aligning to TRBD1. Trimming at V came to 2 bases and at J to 0 bases, leaving 3 bases not matched to a gene. This CDR3 region has 16 residues. CDR1 is MNHEY, CDR2 SMNVEV, per germline (reference sequence). The CDR3 DNA reads TGTGCCAGCAGTTTACAGGGGGCCCTTAGCAATCAGCCCCAGCATTTT. As protein: CASSLQGALSNQPQHF.

This clone has only a few counts. The CDR3 here is CASSQAASGEEQYF. CDR3 in DNA: TGCGCCAGCAGCCAAGCGGCTAGCGGGGAGGAGCAGTACTTC. V is TRBV4-1 and J is TRBJ2-7; 9 bases fit TRBD2. Germline loops: CDR1 MGHRA, CDR2 YSYEKL. V lost 1 base, J lost 7 bases, and 5 bases stayed unmatched. The CDR3 spans 14 residues.

The chain uses TRBV29-1 and TRBJ2-7; D not certain. V was shortened by 7 bases and J by 0 bases, with 13 bases between the two germline ends. CDR3 length: 13 amino acids. Germline-derived CDR1 and CDR2 are SQVTM and ANQGSEA. CDR3 loop: CSAISFSSYEQYF. CDR3 nucleotides: TGCAGCGCTATATCCTTTAGCTCCTACGAGCAGTACTTC.

The chain carries TRBV6-1 and TRBJ2-7, with unresolved D. The CDR3 runs to 14 residues. The V end was cut by 2 bases, the J end by 0 bases, with 8 bases between. Looked up from germline, CDR1 is MNHNS and CDR2 is SASEGT. The CDR3 reads CASSERPVSYEQYF. CDR3 nucleotides: TGTGCCAGCAGTGAACGACCGGTCTCCTACGAGCAGTACTTC.

J is TRBJ2-7 and V is TRBV2; unclear D gene. The V gene's germline CDR1 is SNHLY and CDR2 FYNNEI. The germline V and J ends were trimmed by 1 base and 0 bases, with 7 bases remaining between them. The CDR3 consists of 14 residues. The CDR3 here is CASSEGRSSYEQYF. Here the CDR3 DNA reads TGTGCCAGCAGTGAAGGCAGGAGCTCCTACGAGCAGTACTTC.

The chain is built from TRBV15 and TRBJ2-2, with D hard to call. The CDR3 is 15 residues long. Trimming stripped 8 bases from V and 0 bases from J, with 13 bases between. CDR1 and CDR2 (germline): LNHNV, YYDKDF (reference sequence). In DNA form, the CDR3 reads TGTGCCACCTTAGGACCCAAACCGAACACCGGGGAGCTGTTTTTT. Translated: CATLGPKPNTGELFF.

This clone was seen more than once but under ten times. The rearrangement uses TRBV5-1 and TRBJ1-2, with no clear D. The V end was cut by 2 bases, the J end by 4 bases, with 12 bases between. Germline V gene sequence: CDR1 SGHRS, CDR2 YFSETQ. This CDR3 spans 14 amino acids. The CDR3 reads CASSFQCCSYGYTF. The CDR3 DNA follows: TGCGCCAGCAGCTTCCAATGCTGTAGCTATGGCTACACCTTC.

This clone has a handful of counts. The chain couples TRBV19 to TRBJ1-5; possibly TRBD1 for D (6 bases). The CDR3 contains 14 residues. The germline V gene has CDR1 LNHDA and CDR2 SQIVND (reference sequence). Trimming removed 6 bases from V and 5 bases from J, with 14 bases in between. CDR3 residues: CASSPRGAYQPQHF. As DNA, the CDR3 is TGTGCCAGTAGCCCACGGGGGGCGTATCAGCCCCAGCATTTT.

V is TRBV6-5 and J is TRBJ2-5, with a weak D call TRBD1 (5 bases). V was trimmed by 10 bases and J by 4 bases, leaving 10 bases between them. Germline V lookup: CDR1 MNHEY, CDR2 SVGAGI. The CDR3 runs to 11 residues. CDR3 amino acids: CATQGRETQYF. The CDR3 DNA reads as TGTGCCACCCAGGGTCGAGAGACCCAGTACTTC.

In regard to this clone: A read error may explain this, as a much larger clone is one base away. The chain joins TRBV4-1 to TRBJ1-4; D is possibly TRBD1 (6 bases). Trimming left V 1 base short and J 6 bases short, with 9 bases between. The CDR3 has 14 residues. Germline loops: CDR1 MGHRA, CDR2 YSYEKL. CDR3: CASSQGAGDEKLFF. Written as DNA, the CDR3 is TGCGCCAGCAGCCAAGGGGCAGGGGATGAAAAACTGTTTTTT.

This clone appeared a few times. The rearrangement joins TRBV25-1 to TRBJ1-1; D gene unclear. The CDR3 length is 12 residues. Germline CDR1 and CDR2: MGHDK and SYGVNS. V lost 1 base, J lost 3 bases, and 3 bases lay in between. The CDR3 sequence: CASSEFDTEAFF. CDR3 bases: TGTGCCAGCAGTGAATTTGACACTGAAGCTTTCTTT.

The chain has TRBV7-9 and TRBJ1-5; 7 nucleotides align to TRBD1. V was pared by 5 bases and J by 0 bases, with 4 bases of the junction left unmatched. The CDR3 is 15 residues long. Germline CDR1 reads SEHNR; CDR2 reads FQNEAQ (reference sequence). The CDR3 protein is CASSLGQVSNQPQHF. CDR3 nucleotide sequence: TGTGCCAGCAGCCTAGGACAGGTTAGCAATCAGCCCCAGCATTTT.

Only one count was recorded for this clone. CDR3 nucleotides: TGCGCCAGCAGTCAATATAGGGGGAAGACAGCGGGGCCTACAGAGACCCAGTACTTC. It encodes CASSQYRGKTAGPTETQYF. This chain joins TRBV23-1 and TRBJ2-5; D possibly corresponds to TRBD2 (7 bases). TRBV23-1 qualifies as an ORF whose function is uncertain. CDR3 length equals 19 residues. The V gene lost 1 base and the J gene lost 4 bases, with 25 bases spanning the gap.

The chain combines TRBV30 with TRBJ2-7; a possible D gene is TRBD1 (6 bases). The V gene lost 2 bases and the J gene lost 0 bases, with 17 bases spanning the gap. Germline CDR1 GTSNPN, CDR2 SVGIG (reference sequence). The CDR3 loop spans 16 amino acids. The CDR3: CAWSTPLWTVSYEQYF. CDR3 nucleotide sequence: TGTGCCTGGAGTACTCCCCTTTGGACAGTCTCCTACGAGCAGTACTTC. The whole variable domain, remainder taken from reference TRBV30 and TRBJ2-7, is SQTIHQWPATLVQPVGSPLSLECTVEGTSNPNLYWYRQAAGRGLQLLFYSVGIGQISSEVPQNLSASRPQDRQFILSSKKLLLSDSGFYLCAWSTPLWTVSYEQYFGPGTRLTVT.